The clone carrying this T cell receptor beta chain has at least ten counts. Its antigen is unknown. This specimen belongs to a study of identical twins. Trimming shortened V by 4 bases and J by 6 bases, and 12 bases separated the two germline ends. Per germline, CDR1 SGHRS and CDR2 YFSETQ. This CDR3 is built from 13 residues. General study points: Abundant cord blood beta clonotypes carried fewer insertions; memory repertoires showed none.

TCRdb used MiXCR to reprocess the 5' RACE reads, holding one entry per CDR3 protein. The sample includes around 470,000 distinct CDR3 sequences, around 14% of them seen just once. The same sample was also used in a study of yellow fever vaccine responses in identical twins.

The sample comprised CD4+ T cells sorted from blood. The clonotype comes from a woman younger than 35 in good health. The chain is built from TRBV5-1 and TRBJ2-3; no reliable D call. CDR3 sequence (DNA): TGCGCCAGCAGCACCGGCAGTTCGGATACGCAGTATTTT. This sequence encodes CASSTGSSDTQYF.